Presented here are 10 T cell receptor beta chains from one specimen sequenced in a study of T cell responses to AZD1222 COVID-19 vaccine. This table comes from immunoSEQ multiplex PCR, and its TCRdb copy is limited to in-frame clones, with some not included. The table lists around 120,000 clones, approximately 84% of them singletons, with roughly 8% in the top ten. Material: peripheral blood, obtained on day 0 of AZD1222 vaccination. These receptors were obtained from an adult in good health.

This rearrangement joins TRBV5-5 to TRBJ2-3, with 7 bases lining up with TRBD1. Losses at the gene ends were 0 bases for V and 5 bases for J; bases not matched to a gene: 6. The CDR3 runs to 15 residues. CDR1 is SGHKS and CDR2 is YYEKEE in the germline V gene (reference sequence). CDR3 DNA sequence: TGTGCCAGCAGCTTGGCCGATCAGGGGGTAGATACGCAGTATTTT. This translates into CASSLADQGVDTQYF.

This clone appeared a single time. The chain combines TRBV27 with TRBJ2-7, with D maybe TRBD2 (5 bases). The CDR3 has 14 residues. The germline V gene has CDR1 MNHEY and CDR2 SMNVEV (reference sequence). V lost 7 bases, J lost 3 bases, and 16 bases lay in between. The CDR3 nucleotides are TGTGCCAGCAAACCCGGTTTGGACTTCTACGAGCAGTACTTC. Translated: CASKPGLDFYEQYF.

This clone was counted once. The chain employs TRBV19 and TRBJ2-6; D is perhaps TRBD1 (6 bases). Germline values: CDR1 LNHDA, CDR2 SQIVND (reference sequence). CDR3 size: 17 residues. The V end was cut by 5 bases, the J end by 0 bases, with 14 bases between. The chain's CDR3 is CASSPIDRSSGANVLTF. The CDR3 DNA follows: TGTGCCAGTAGTCCGATAGACAGGTCCTCTGGGGCCAACGTCCTGACTTTC.

This clone was detected only once. The rearrangement uses TRBV12-5 and TRBJ2-5; D perhaps matches TRBD1 (6 bases). Germline V CDR1 and CDR2: LGHNT, FRNRAP. V was shortened by 1 base and J by 5 bases, with 11 bases between the two germline ends. This CDR3 has 14 amino acids. The CDR3 DNA sequence: TGTGCTAGTGGTTTGGGACAGGTTGGGGAGACCCAGTACTTC. Its protein product is CASGLGQVGETQYF.

This chain joins TRBV28 and TRBJ1-2, with a possible D match to TRBD1 (6 bases). Trimming pared 5 bases from V and 5 bases from J, leaving 15 bases between. Germline V lookup: CDR1 MDHEN, CDR2 SYDVKM. The CDR3 is made up of 14 amino acids. CDR3 region: CASSLRSGAYGYTF. CDR3 DNA sequence: TGTGCCAGCAGTCTACGGTCAGGGGCTTATGGCTACACCTTC.

The chain couples TRBV5-6 to TRBJ1-2, with 7 bases lining up with TRBD1. After removal of 6 bases from V and 1 base from J, the junction contained 12 bases not matched to a gene. The CDR3 spans 16 residues. Germline V gene sequence: CDR1 SGHDT, CDR2 YYEEEE. DNA for the CDR3: TGTGCCAGCACCAAAATAACAGGGGCAGTTAACTATGGCTACACCTTC. This gives the protein CASTKITGAVNYGYTF.

The genes are TRBV6-5 and TRBJ2-7, with D possibly being TRBD1 or TRBD2 (5 bases each). V shed 10 bases and J shed 2 bases, with 15 bases lying between them. The V gene's germline CDR1 is MNHEY and CDR2 SVGAGI. The CDR3 runs 13 residues. For the CDR3, the DNA is TGTGCCACTTCTCCGACAGCGGCCTACGAGCAGTACTTC. Its translation is CATSPTAAYEQYF.

The sample holds one count of this clone. J is TRBJ2-1 and V is TRBV11-1, with D perhaps TRBD1 or TRBD2 (5 bases each). Germline loops: CDR1 SGHAT, CDR2 FQDESV (reference sequence). V was pared by 1 base and J by 8 bases, with 6 bases between. The CDR3 is made up of 12 amino acids. The CDR3 protein is CASSLVGDEQFF. In nucleotides, the CDR3 is TGTGCCAGCAGCTTAGTGGGGGATGAGCAGTTCTTC.

Comment on this clone: This CDR3 is also generated by other DNA sequences in the sample. The chain carries TRBV5-1 and TRBJ2-7; 10 nucleotides match TRBD1. Trimming at V came to 2 bases and at J to 5 bases, leaving 4 bases not matched to a gene. CDR1 is SGHRS, CDR2 YFSETQ, per germline. The CDR3 loop spans 14 amino acids. CDR3 protein: CASSFAGTGDEQYF. The CDR3 DNA follows: TGCGCCAGCAGCTTTGCTGGGACAGGGGACGAGCAGTACTTC.

The rearrangement joins TRBV19 to TRBJ1-4, with 8 bases aligning to TRBD1. Germline trimming cut 4 bases from V and 8 bases from J; bases unmatched to any gene: 6. Germline-derived CDR1 and CDR2 are LNHDA and SQIVND (reference sequence). The CDR3 loop spans 14 amino acids. CDR3 protein: CASSRTGLGEKLFF. The CDR3 DNA follows: TGTGCCAGTAGTAGGACAGGGCTAGGGGAAAAACTGTTTTTT. The variable domain in full, completed from reference TRBV19 and TRBJ1-4, reads DGGITQSPKYLFRKEGQNVTLSCEQNLNHDAMYWYRQDPGQGLRLIYYSQIVNDFQKGDIAEGYSVSREKKESFPLTVTSAQKNPTAFYLCASSRTGLGEKLFFGSGTQLSVL.